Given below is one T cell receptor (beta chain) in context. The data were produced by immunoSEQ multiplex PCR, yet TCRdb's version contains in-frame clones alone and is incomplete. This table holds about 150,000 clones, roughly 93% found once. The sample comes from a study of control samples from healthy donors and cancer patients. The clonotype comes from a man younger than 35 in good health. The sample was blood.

The CDR3 nucleotides are TGTGCCAGCAGCCAAAGCGGGGAAAATGAGCAGTTCTTC. It encodes CASSQSGENEQFF. V is TRBV7-9 and J is TRBJ2-1; TRBD2 agrees at 7 bases. This CDR3 is 13 amino acids long. Germline loops: CDR1 SEHNR, CDR2 FQNEAQ (reference sequence). Trimming removed 5 bases from V and 7 bases from J; junction bases left unmatched: 5.